This T cell receptor beta chain was captured in a study of blood T cell repertoires in COVID-19. Study overall: COVID-19 samples, acute and convalescent, were from the United States, Italy and Spain. Sample material is recorded as cDNA or gDNA derived from T cells, B-cell-depleted T cells, or PBMCs.

Per the original data handling: Scientists estimated how many nucleated cells there were by amplifying reference gene primers. Method: immunoSEQ multiplex PCR; TCRdb's copy keeps in-frame clones and lacks some. V and J calls plus clone size are reproduced from that table; the DNA served to infer D and trimming. This sample carries hundreds of thousands of clones, just over 85% of them seen once, and the ten largest clones take approximately 6%. J gave up 3 bases and V 9 bases, and 11 bases lay outside the gene matches. This CDR3 contains 15 residues. Sequenced input: peripheral blood. This receptor was taken from an elderly man with acute or convalescent COVID-19. V usage is TRBV23-1 and J usage is TRBJ2-5; TRBD1 aligns across 9 bases. TRBV23-1 is treated as an ORF (open reading frame) with a function not yet certain. The CDR3 DNA is TGCGCCAGACTCACCGGGACAGGGCCAAAAGAGACCCAGTACTTC. Translating it yields CARLTGTGPKETQYF.